Presented here are 4 T cell receptor beta chains from one specimen sequenced in a study of blood T cell repertoires in COVID-19. Method: immunoSEQ multiplex PCR; TCRdb's copy keeps in-frame clones and lacks some. This repertoire shows some 340,000 clones, 90% found once; its top ten account for 3.9%. The source material was PBMCs or T cells enriched from blood (not recorded which). The receptors were sampled from a woman aged 25 to 39 who had been exposed to COVID-19.

This clone has just one count. V is TRBV18 and J is TRBJ1-5, with 7 bases aligning to TRBD1. Germline CDR1 is KGHSH and CDR2 is LQKENI. The CDR3 extends over 14 amino acids. The junction had 2 bases not matched to a gene; V was cut back by 3 bases and J by 3 bases. CDR3: CASSPDRPNQPQHF. CDR3 DNA sequence: TGTGCCAGCTCACCGGACAGGCCCAATCAGCCCCAGCATTTT.

CDR3 in DNA: TGTGCCAGCAGCCGGGGGAGGTGGTTGGGAGATACGCAGTATTTT. Its protein is CASSRGRWLGDTQYF. The rearrangement joins TRBV13 to TRBJ2-3, with D tentatively TRBD2 (6 bases). Germline-derived CDR1 and CDR2 are PRHDT and FYEKMQ (reference sequence). V was cut by 5 bases and J by 5 bases, with 17 bases left in between. The CDR3 extends over 15 amino acids. Based on the CDR3 plus reference TRBV13 and TRBJ2-3, the full variable domain is AAGVIQSPRHLIKEKRETATLKCYPIPRHDTVYWYQQGPGQDPQFLISFYEKMQSDKGSIPDRFSAQQFSDYHSELNMSSLELGDSALYFCASSRGRWLGDTQYFGPGTRLTVL.

The chain carries TRBV14 and TRBJ2-3, with 8 bases identical to TRBD2. The ends lost 5 bases at V and 5 bases at J; junction bases unmatched: 12. The germline V gene has CDR1 SGHDN and CDR2 FVKESK. This CDR3 is built from 16 residues. Here the CDR3 reads CASSESGLGFGDTQYF. In DNA form, the CDR3 reads TGTGCCAGCAGCGAATCGGGACTAGGATTTGGAGATACGCAGTATTTT.

V gene TRBV6-1 combines with J gene TRBJ2-7, with D maybe TRBD1 (6 bases). The CDR3 consists of 16 residues. V shed 4 bases and J shed 2 bases, with 18 bases lying between them. Germline V gene data show CDR1 as MNHNS and CDR2 as SASEGT. The CDR3 protein is CASSVKNRAGTYEQYF. In nucleotides, the CDR3 is TGTGCCAGCAGTGTAAAAAACAGGGCCGGGACCTACGAGCAGTACTTC.